This entry describes one T cell receptor beta chain. The CDR3 sequence is 14 residues long. Germline CDR1 and CDR2: MNHEY and SMNVEV (reference sequence). The V end lost 5 bases, the J end lost 4 bases, and 15 bases lay between the germline ends. Profiling relied on immunoSEQ multiplex PCR, and the TCRdb table lists in-frame clones only, not all of them. This sample has around 34,000 clones; 85% to 90% occur once, and the top ten carry just over 4.5%. The data were taken from a study of T cell changes during pregnancy in multiple sclerosis. Material: CD8+ T cells from peripheral blood mononuclear cells, obtained after pregnancy. The rearrangement links TRBV27 to TRBJ2-7, with D possibly TRBD1 on 6 matching bases. This clonotype was obtained from a female donor with multiple sclerosis, enrolled in a pregnancy study. In nucleotides, the CDR3 is TGTGCCAGCAGTCCCGGGACAACTCTTTACGAGCAGTACTTC. Residues: CASSPGTTLYEQYF.